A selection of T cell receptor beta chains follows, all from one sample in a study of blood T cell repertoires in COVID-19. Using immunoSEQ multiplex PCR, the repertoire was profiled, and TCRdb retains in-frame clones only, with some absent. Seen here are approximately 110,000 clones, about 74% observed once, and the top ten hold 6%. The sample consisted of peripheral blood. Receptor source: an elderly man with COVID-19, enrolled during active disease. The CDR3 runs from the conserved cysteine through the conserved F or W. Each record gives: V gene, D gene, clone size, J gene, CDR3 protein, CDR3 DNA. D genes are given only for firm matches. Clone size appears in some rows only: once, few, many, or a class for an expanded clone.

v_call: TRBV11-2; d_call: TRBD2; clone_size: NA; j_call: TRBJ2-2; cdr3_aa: CASSLELAVNTGELFF; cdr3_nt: TGTGCCAGCAGCTTAGAACTAGCGGTGAACACCGGGGAGCTGTTTTTT
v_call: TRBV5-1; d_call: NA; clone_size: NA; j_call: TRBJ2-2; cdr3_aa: CASSLPQGNTGELFF; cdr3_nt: TGCGCCAGCAGCTTGCCTCAGGGGAACACCGGGGAGCTGTTTTTT
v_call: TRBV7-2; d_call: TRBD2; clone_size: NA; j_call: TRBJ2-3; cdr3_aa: CASSLGLAGTDTQYF; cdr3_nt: TGTGCCAGCAGCCTGGGGCTAGCGGGTACAGATACGCAGTATTTT
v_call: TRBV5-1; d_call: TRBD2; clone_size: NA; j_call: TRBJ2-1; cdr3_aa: CASSPGLAGYNEQFF; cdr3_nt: TGCGCCAGCAGCCCGGGACTAGCGGGTTACAATGAGCAGTTCTTC
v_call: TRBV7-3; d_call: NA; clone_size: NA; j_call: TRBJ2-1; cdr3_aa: CASSLTPLRGNNEQFF; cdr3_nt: TGTGCCAGCAGCTTAACCCCCCTCAGGGGCAACAATGAGCAGTTCTTC
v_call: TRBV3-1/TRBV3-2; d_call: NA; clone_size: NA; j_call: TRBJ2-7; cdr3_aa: CASSQVPVRGREQYF; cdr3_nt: TGTGCCAGCAGCCAAGTCCCGGTTCGGGGAAGGGAGCAGTACTTC
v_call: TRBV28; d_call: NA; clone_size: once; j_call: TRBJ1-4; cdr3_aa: CASSLELSTIEKLFF; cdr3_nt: TGTGCCAGCAGTTTAGAGCTCTCGACAATCGAAAAACTGTTTTTT
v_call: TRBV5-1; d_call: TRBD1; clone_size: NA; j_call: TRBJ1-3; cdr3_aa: CASSSDRGGNTIYF; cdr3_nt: TGCGCCAGCAGCTCCGACAGGGGGGGAAACACCATATATTTT
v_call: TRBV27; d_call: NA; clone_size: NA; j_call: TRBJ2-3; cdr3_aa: CASSTWTARGTDTQYF; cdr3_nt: TGTGCCAGCAGTACCTGGACAGCTCGGGGCACAGATACGCAGTATTTT
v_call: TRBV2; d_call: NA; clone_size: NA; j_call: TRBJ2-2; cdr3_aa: CASSWGDRNTGELFF; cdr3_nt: TGTGCCAGCAGTTGGGGGGACAGAAACACCGGGGAGCTGTTTTTT
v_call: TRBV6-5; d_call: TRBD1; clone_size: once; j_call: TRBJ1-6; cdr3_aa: CASTKGDRETSPLHF; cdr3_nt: TGTGCCAGCACCAAGGGGGACAGGGAGACTTCACCCCTCCACTTT
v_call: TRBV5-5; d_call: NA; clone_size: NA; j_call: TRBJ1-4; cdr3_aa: CASSSLPTAGYEKLFF; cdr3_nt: TGTGCCAGCAGCTCGCTACCGACGGCGGGGTATGAAAAACTGTTTTTT
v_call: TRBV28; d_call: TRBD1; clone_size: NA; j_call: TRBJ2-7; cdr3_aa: CASSYSTGATYEQYF; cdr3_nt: TGTGCCAGCAGTTATTCGACAGGGGCTACCTACGAGCAGTACTTC
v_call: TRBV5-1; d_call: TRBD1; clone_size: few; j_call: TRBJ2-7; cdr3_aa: CASSTRDSLFEQYF; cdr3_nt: TGCGCCAGCAGCACCAGGGACAGTCTGTTCGAGCAGTACTTC
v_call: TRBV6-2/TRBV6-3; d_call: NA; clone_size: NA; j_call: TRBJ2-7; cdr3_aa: CASSYSLRGHGLSSYEQYF; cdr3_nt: TGTGCCAGCAGTTACTCGCTCAGGGGCCACGGGTTGAGCTCCTACGAGCAGTACTTC
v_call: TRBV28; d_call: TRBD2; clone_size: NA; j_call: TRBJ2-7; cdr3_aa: CASSLPLAGGNYEQYF; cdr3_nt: TGTGCCAGCAGCCTTCCCCTAGCGGGCGGAAACTACGAGCAGTACTTC
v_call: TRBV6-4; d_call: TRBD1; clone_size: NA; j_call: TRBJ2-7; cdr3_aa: CASRRDRGRDLSYEQYF; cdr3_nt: TGTGCCAGCAGACGGGACAGGGGGCGAGATCTATCCTACGAGCAGTACTTC
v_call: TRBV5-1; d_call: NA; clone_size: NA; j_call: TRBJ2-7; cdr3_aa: CASSPGDTNYEQYF; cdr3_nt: TGCGCCAGCAGCCCCGGGGACACCAACTACGAGCAGTACTTC
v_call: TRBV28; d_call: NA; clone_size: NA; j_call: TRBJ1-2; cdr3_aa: CASSLRAGGIYGYTF; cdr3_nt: TGTGCCAGCAGTTTACGCGCGGGAGGTATCTATGGCTACACCTTC
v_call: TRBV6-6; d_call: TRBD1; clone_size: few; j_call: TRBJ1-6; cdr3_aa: CASISQGGSPLHF; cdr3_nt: TGTGCCAGCATAAGTCAGGGGGGTTCACCCCTCCACTTT
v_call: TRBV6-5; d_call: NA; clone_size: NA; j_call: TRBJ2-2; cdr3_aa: CASRGETTSGALFF; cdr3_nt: TGTGCCAGCAGGGGGGAGACGACTAGTGGGGCGCTGTTTTTT
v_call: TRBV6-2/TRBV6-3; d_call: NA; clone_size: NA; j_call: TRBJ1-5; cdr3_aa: CASSRDLQGNQPQHF; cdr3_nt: TGTGCCAGCAGTAGAGACTTACAGGGAAATCAGCCCCAGCATTTT
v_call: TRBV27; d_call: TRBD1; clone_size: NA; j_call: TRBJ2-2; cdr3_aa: CASSARTGPTGELFF; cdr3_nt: TGTGCCAGCAGTGCTCGGACAGGCCCCACCGGGGAGCTGTTTTTT
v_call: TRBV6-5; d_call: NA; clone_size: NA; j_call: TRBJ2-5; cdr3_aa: CAGGRETQYF; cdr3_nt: TGCGCAGGAGGGCGAGAGACCCAGTACTTC
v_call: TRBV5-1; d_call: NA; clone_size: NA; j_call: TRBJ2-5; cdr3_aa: CASSYGQSTQETQYF; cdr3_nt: TGCGCCAGCAGCTACGGACAGTCTACCCAAGAGACCCAGTACTTC
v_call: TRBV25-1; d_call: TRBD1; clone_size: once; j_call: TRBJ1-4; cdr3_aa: CASSEEGAREKLFF; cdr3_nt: TGTGCCAGCAGTGAGGAGGGGGCAAGGGAAAAACTGTTTTTT
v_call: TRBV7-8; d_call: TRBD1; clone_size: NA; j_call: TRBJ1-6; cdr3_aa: CASSRGTGGDSPLHF; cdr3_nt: TGTGCCAGCAGCCGCGGGACAGGGGGCGATTCACCCCTCCACTTT
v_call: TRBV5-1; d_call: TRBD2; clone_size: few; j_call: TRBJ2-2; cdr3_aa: CASSFQSGTNTGELFF; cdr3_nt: TGCGCCAGCAGCTTCCAAAGCGGGACGAACACCGGGGAGCTGTTTTTT
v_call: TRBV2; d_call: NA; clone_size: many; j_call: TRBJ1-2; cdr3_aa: CASSEWAQDSSPF; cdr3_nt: TGTGCCAGCAGTGAATGGGCCCAGGACTCATCCCCCTTC
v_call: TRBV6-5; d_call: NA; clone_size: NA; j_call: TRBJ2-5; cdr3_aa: CASKGQRPGTQYF; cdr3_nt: TGTGCCAGCAAGGGACAACGACCAGGGACCCAGTACTTC
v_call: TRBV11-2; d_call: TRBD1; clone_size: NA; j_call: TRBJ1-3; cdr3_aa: CASTLTGGSGNTIYF; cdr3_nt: TGTGCCAGCACCTTAACAGGGGGCTCTGGAAACACCATATATTTT
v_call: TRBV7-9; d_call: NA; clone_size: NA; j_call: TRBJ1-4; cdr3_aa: CASSLAGSAEKLFF; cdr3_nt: TGTGCCAGCAGCTTAGCAGGGAGCGCGGAAAAACTGTTTTTT
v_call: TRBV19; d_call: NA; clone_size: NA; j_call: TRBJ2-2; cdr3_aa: CASSTNSGTGELFF; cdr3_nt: TGTGCCAGTAGTACAAATAGCGGCACCGGGGAGCTGTTTTTT
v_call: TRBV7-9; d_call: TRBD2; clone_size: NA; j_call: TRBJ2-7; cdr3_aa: CASSLVVTGGDYEQYF; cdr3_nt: TGTGCCAGCAGCTTAGTAGTTACGGGAGGGGACTACGAGCAGTACTTC
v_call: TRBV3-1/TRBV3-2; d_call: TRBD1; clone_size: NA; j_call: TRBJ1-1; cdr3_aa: CASSPGQGESAEAFF; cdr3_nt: TGTGCCAGCAGCCCAGGACAGGGGGAAAGTGCTGAAGCTTTCTTT
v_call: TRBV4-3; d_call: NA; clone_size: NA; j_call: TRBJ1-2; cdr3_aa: CASSRRVGGYYGYTF; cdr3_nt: TGCGCCAGCAGCCGCAGGGTTGGGGGCTACTATGGCTACACCTTC
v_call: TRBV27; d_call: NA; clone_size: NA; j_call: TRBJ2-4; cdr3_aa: CASSLFRGAGRNIQYF; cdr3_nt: TGTGCCAGCAGTTTATTTCGGGGGGCAGGGAGGAACATTCAGTACTTC
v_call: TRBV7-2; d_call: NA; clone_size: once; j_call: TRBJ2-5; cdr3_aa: CASSRGLQETQYF; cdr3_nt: TGTGCCAGCAGCCGGGGGTTACAGGAGACCCAGTACTTC
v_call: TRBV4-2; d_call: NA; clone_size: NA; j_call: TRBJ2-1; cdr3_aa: CASSPSFSSYNEQFF; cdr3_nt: TGTGCCAGCAGCCCGAGTTTTAGCTCCTACAATGAGCAGTTCTTC
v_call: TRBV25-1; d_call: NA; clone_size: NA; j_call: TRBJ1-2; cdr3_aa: CASSAGGYGYTF; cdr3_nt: TGTGCCAGCAGCGCGGGGGGGTATGGCTACACCTTC
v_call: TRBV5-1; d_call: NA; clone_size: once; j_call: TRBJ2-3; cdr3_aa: CASSPSGVHTDTQYF; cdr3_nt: TGCGCCAGCAGCCCAAGCGGAGTTCACACAGATACGCAGTATTTT
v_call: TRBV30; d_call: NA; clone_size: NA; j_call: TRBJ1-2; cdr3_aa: CAWGNNYGYTF; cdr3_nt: TGTGCCTGGGGCAATAACTATGGCTACACCTTC
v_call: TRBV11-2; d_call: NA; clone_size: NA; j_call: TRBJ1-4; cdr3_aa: CASSLVGLGNEKLFF; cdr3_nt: TGTGCCAGCAGCTTAGTTGGGCTTGGGAATGAAAAACTGTTTTTT
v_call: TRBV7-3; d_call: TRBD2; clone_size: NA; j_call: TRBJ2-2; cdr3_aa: CASSRTSGKRSTGELFF; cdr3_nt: TGTGCCAGCAGCCGGACTAGCGGGAAGAGGTCGACCGGGGAGCTGTTTTTT
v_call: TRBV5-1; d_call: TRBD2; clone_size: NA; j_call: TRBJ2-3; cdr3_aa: CASSPGLAGVPDTQYF; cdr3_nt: TGCGCCAGCAGCCCAGGACTAGCGGGAGTGCCAGATACGCAGTATTTT
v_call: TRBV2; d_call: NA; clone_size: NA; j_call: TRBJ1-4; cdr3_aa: CASRGAGEKLFF; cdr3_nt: TGTGCCAGCAGGGGGGCCGGTGAAAAACTGTTTTTT
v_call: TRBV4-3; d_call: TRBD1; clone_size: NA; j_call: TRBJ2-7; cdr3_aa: CASSSYRGYYEQYF; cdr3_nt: TGCGCCAGCAGTTCGTACAGGGGATACTACGAGCAGTACTTC
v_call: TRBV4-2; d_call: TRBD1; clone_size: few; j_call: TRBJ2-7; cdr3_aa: CASSQGGGTGHYEQYF; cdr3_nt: TGTGCCAGCAGCCAGGGGGGAGGGACAGGGCACTACGAGCAGTACTTC
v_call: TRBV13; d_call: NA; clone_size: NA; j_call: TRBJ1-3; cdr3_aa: CASSPDRGNTIYF; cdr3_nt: TGTGCCAGCAGCCCCGACAGGGGAAACACCATATATTTT
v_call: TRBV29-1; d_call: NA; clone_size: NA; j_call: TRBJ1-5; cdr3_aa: CSVVTADTNQPQHF; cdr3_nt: TGCAGCGTTGTGACGGCAGACACAAATCAGCCCCAGCATTTT
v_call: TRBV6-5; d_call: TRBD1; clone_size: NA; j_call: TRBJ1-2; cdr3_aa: CASSSRTGGNYGYTF; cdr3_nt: TGTGCCAGCAGTTCCCGGACAGGGGGCAACTATGGCTACACCTTC
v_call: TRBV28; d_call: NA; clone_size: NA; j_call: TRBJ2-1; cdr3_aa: CASSSPGASVENEQFF; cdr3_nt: TGTGCCAGCAGCTCCCCCGGGGCTAGCGTGGAAAATGAGCAGTTCTTC
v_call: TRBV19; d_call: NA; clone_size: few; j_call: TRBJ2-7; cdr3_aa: CASSPLGPARYEQYF; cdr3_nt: TGTGCCAGTAGTCCTCTGGGGCCAGCGCGCTACGAGCAGTACTTC
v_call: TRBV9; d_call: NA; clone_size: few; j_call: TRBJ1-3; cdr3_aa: CASSVATSGNTIYF; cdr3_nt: TGTGCCAGCAGCGTAGCTACCTCTGGAAACACCATATATTTT
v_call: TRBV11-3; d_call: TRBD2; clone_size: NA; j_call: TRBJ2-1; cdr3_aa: CASSLASRLAGYNEQFF; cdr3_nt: TGTGCCAGCAGCTTAGCGTCGCGGCTAGCGGGATACAATGAGCAGTTCTTC
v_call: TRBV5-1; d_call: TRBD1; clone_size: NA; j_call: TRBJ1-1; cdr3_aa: CASSSDRIGRTNTEAFF; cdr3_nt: TGCGCCAGCAGCTCGGACAGGATAGGGAGGACGAACACTGAAGCTTTCTTT
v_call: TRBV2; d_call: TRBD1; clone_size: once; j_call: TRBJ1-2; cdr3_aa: CASIGQGGYGYTF; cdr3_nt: TGTGCCAGCATAGGACAGGGGGGATATGGCTACACCTTC
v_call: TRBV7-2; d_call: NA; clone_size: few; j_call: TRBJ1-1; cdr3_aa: CASSLEGVNVGTEAFF; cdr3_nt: TGTGCCAGCAGCCTAGAGGGGGTGAACGTTGGAACTGAAGCTTTCTTT
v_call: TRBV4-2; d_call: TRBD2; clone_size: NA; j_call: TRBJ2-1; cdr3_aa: CASSQGPGLAGARSYNEQFF; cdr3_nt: TGTGCCAGCAGCCAGGGGCCGGGACTAGCGGGAGCTAGGTCCTACAATGAGCAGTTCTTC
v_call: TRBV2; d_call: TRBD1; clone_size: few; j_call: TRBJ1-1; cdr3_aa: CASTRDRDRTEAFF; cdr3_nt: TGTGCCAGCACCAGGGACAGGGATAGGACTGAAGCTTTCTTT